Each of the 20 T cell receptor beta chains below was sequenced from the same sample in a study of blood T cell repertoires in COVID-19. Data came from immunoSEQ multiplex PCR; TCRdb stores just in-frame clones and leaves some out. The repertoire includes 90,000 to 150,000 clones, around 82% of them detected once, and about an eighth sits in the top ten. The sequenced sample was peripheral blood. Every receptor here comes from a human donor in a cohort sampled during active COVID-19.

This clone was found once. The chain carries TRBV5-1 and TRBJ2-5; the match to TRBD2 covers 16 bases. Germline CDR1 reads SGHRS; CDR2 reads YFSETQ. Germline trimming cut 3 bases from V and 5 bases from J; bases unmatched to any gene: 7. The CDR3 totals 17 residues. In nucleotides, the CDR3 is TGCGCCAGCAGCTCCGGGACTAGCGGGGGGGCCGGGGAGACCCAGTACTTC. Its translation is CASSSGTSGGAGETQYF.

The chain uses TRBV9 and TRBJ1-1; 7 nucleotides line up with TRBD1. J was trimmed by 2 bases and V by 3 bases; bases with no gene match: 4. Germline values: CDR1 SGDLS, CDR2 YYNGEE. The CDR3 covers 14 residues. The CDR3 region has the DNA TGTGCCAGCAGCGACCGACAGGGAAACACTGAAGCTTTCTTT. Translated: CASSDRQGNTEAFF.

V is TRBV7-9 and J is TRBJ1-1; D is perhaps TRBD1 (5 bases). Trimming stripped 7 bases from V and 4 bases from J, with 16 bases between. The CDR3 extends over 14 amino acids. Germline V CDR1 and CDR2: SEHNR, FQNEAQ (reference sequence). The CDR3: CASNNRGEVTEAFF. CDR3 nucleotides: TGTGCCAGCAACAACCGGGGGGAGGTCACTGAAGCTTTCTTT.

DNA for the CDR3: TGTGCCAGCAGCTTAGGGGGGGTCCGAACTGAAGCTTTCTTT. This codes for CASSLGGVRTEAFF. The J gene is TRBJ1-1, the V gene TRBV7-2; TRBD1 might be the D (5 bases). The CDR3 spans 14 residues. Per germline, CDR1 SGHTA and CDR2 FQGNSA. The V end was cut by 1 base, the J end by 5 bases, with 11 bases between.

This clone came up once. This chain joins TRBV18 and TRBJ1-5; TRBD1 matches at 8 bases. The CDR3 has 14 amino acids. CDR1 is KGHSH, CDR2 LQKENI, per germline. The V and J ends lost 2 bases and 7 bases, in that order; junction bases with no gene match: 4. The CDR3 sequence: CASSPYRGEQPQHF. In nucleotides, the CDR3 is TGTGCCAGCTCACCATACAGGGGGGAGCAGCCCCAGCATTTT.

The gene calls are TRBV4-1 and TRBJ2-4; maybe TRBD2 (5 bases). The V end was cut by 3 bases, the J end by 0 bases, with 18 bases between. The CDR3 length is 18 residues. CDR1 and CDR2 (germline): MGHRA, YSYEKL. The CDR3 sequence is CASSHSSLRVSAKNIQYF. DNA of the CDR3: TGCGCCAGCAGCCATTCGTCGTTGAGGGTTTCAGCCAAAAACATTCAGTACTTC.

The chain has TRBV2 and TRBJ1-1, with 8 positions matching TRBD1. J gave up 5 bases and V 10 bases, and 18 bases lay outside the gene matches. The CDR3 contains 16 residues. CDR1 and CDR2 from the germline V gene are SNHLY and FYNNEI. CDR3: CATTAYQGALGTEAFF. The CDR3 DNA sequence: TGTGCCACCACCGCTTATCAGGGGGCCTTGGGTACTGAAGCTTTCTTT.

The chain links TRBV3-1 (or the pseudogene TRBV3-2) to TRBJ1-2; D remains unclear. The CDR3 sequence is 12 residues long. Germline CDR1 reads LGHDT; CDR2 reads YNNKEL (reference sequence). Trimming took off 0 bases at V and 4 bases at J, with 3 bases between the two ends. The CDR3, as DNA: TGTGCCAGCAGCCAAGATCTCTATGGCTACACCTTC. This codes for CASSQDLYGYTF.

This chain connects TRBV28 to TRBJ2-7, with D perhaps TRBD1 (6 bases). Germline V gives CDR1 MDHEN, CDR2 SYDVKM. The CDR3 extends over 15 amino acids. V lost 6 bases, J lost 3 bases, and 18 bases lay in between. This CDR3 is CASSSIGGGNYEQYF. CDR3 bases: TGTGCCAGCAGCTCGATAGGGGGTGGGAACTACGAGCAGTACTTC.

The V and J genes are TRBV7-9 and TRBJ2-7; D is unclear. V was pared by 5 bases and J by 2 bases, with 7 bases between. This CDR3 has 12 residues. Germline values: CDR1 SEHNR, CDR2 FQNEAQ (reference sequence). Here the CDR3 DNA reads TGTGCCAGCAGCGAGTTAACCTACGAGCAGTACTTC. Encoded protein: CASSELTYEQYF.

The CDR3: CAIGSRDVLYEQYF. CDR3 coding DNA: TGTGCCATCGGGTCCCGGGATGTCCTCTACGAGCAGTACTTC. The chain joins TRBV10-3 to TRBJ2-7, with D possibly matching TRBD2 (5 bases). Trimming stripped 8 bases from V and 3 bases from J, with 17 bases between. Per germline, CDR1 ENHRY and CDR2 SYGVKD. The CDR3 consists of 14 residues.

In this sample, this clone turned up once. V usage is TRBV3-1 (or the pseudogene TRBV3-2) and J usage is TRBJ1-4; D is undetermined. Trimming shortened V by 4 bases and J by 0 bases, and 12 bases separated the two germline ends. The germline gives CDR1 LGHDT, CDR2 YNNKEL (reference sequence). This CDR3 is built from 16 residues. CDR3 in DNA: TGTGCCAGCAGCCCGAACTTTGTTGCAACTAATGAAAAACTGTTTTTT. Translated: CASSPNFVATNEKLFF.

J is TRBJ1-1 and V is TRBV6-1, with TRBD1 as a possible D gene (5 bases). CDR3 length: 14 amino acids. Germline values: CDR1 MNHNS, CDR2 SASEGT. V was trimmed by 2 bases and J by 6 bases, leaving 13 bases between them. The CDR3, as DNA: TGTGCCAGCAGTGAATACACGTCAGGGTCTGAAGCTTTCTTT. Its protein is CASSEYTSGSEAFF.

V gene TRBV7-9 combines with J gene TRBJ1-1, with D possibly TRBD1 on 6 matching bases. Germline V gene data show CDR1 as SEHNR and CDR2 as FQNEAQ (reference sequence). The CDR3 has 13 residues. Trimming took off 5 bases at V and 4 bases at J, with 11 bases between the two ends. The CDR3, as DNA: TGTGCCAGCAGCCACGGGGGGCCCACTGAAGCTTTCTTT. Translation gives CASSHGGPTEAFF.

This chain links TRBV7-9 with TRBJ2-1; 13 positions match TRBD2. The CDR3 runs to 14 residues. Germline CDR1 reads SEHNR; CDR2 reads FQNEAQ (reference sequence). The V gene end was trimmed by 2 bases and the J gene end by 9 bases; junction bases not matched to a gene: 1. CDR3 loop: CASSLRTSGGEQFF. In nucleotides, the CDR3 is TGTGCCAGCAGCTTACGGACTAGCGGGGGTGAGCAGTTCTTC.

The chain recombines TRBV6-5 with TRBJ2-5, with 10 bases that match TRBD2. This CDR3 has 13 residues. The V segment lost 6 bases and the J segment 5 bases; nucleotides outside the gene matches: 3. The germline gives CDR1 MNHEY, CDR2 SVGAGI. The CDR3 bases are TGTGCCAGCAGAGCGGGGGGGGACGAGACCCAGTACTTC. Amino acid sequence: CASRAGGDETQYF.

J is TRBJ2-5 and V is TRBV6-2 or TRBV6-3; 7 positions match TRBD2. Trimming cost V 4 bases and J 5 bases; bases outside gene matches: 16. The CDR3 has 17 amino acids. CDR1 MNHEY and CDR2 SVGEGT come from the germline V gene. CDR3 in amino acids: CASSWHQGGGGWETQYF. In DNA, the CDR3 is TGTGCCAGCAGTTGGCACCAAGGCGGGGGAGGTTGGGAGACCCAGTACTTC.

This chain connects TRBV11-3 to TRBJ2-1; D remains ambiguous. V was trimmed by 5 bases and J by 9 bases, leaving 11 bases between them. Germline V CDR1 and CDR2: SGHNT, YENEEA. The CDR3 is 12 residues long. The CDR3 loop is CASSRSHSEQFF. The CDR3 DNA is TGTGCCAGCAGCCGCTCTCACAGTGAGCAGTTCTTC.

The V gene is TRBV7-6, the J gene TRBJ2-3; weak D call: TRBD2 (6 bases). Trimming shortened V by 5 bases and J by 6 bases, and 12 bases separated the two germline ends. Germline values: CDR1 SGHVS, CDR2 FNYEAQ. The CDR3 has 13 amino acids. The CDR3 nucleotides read TGTGCCAGCAGCCGACTAGGTCCGGATACGCAGTATTTT. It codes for CASSRLGPDTQYF.

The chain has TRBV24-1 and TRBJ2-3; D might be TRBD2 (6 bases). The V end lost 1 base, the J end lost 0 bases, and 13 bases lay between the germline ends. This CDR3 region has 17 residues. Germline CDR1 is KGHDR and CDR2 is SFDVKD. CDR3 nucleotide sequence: TGTGCCACCAGTGATTTCGGACGGGGGAAAAGCACAGATACGCAGTATTTT. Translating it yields CATSDFGRGKSTDTQYF.